The 27 T cell receptor beta chains given below trace back to one sample, sequenced in a study of blood T cell repertoires in COVID-19. Generated by immunoSEQ multiplex PCR, the TCRdb table keeps only in-frame clones and is missing some. Found here are around 98,000 clones, around 84% of them singletons; the top ten hold roughly a sixth. The sequencing sample was made of peripheral blood. The receptors were sampled from a woman aged 60 to 75 with acute or convalescent COVID-19.

The chain couples TRBV6-1 to TRBJ1-4; TRBD1 might be the D (6 bases). CDR1 MNHNS and CDR2 SASEGT come from the germline V gene. V was shortened by 4 bases and J by 0 bases, with 12 bases between the two germline ends. CDR3 length: 16 residues. Here the CDR3 DNA reads TGTGCCAGCAGTGGCCGGGACACACCAACTAATGAAAAACTGTTTTTT. It translates to CASSGRDTPTNEKLFF.

This sequence joins TRBV2 and TRBJ2-1, with 14 bases aligning to TRBD2. The CDR3 spans 15 residues. The V and J ends lost 6 bases and 9 bases, in that order; junction bases with no gene match: 7. The V gene's germline CDR1 is SNHLY and CDR2 FYNNEI. The CDR3 protein is CASSGTSGGLGEQFF. In nucleotides, the CDR3 is TGTGCCAGCAGCGGGACTAGCGGGGGCTTGGGTGAGCAGTTCTTC.

This clone was detected only a few times. The V gene is TRBV18, the J gene TRBJ1-1; tentative D call: TRBD1 (6 bases). The CDR3 spans 15 residues. Germline CDR1 is KGHSH and CDR2 is LQKENI. Trimming left V 6 bases short and J 4 bases short, with 18 bases between. CDR3 nucleotide sequence: TGTGCCAGCTCCCCCGGGGCGACAGGACCCACTGAAGCTTTCTTT. Amino acid sequence: CASSPGATGPTEAFF.

The count of this clone is one. CDR3 nucleotides: TGTGCCAGCAGGCGAGACAGGGGGCTGACTGAAGCTTTCTTT. The encoded protein is CASRRDRGLTEAFF. V gene TRBV7-2 combines with J gene TRBJ1-1, with TRBD1 matching over 10 bases. Germline CDR1 is SGHTA and CDR2 is FQGNSA. The CDR3 spans 14 residues. J gave up 5 bases and V 6 bases, and 6 bases lay outside the gene matches.

The chain is built from TRBV11-3 and TRBJ2-2, with TRBD1 identical over 10 bases. V trimming: 5 bases; J trimming: 4 bases; junction bases outside the gene matches: 7. The CDR3 runs to 16 residues. Germline lookup yields CDR1 SGHNT and CDR2 YENEEA. CDR3: CASSARTGGSTGELFF. DNA for the CDR3: TGTGCCAGCAGCGCCCGGACAGGGGGAAGCACCGGGGAGCTGTTTTTT.

The gene calls are TRBV29-1 and TRBJ1-4; TRBD1 agrees at 7 bases. Trimming took 6 bases from V and 0 from J; bases not matched to a gene: 7. This CDR3 is built from 15 residues. Looked up from germline, CDR1 is SQVTM and CDR2 is ANQGSEA. The CDR3 region has the DNA TGCAGCGTATATGGGACAGATGCAACTAATGAAAAACTGTTTTTT. It encodes CSVYGTDATNEKLFF.

The rearrangement uses TRBV2 and TRBJ2-3, with D possibly matching TRBD2 (5 bases). CDR3 length: 14 residues. V was clipped by 4 bases and J by 4 bases, with 12 bases between them. Germline values: CDR1 SNHLY, CDR2 FYNNEI. CDR3 residues: CASSVVGAADTQYF. The CDR3 region has the DNA TGTGCCAGCAGTGTGGTGGGAGCAGCAGATACGCAGTATTTT.

The sample holds a few counts of this clone. The chain links TRBV7-6 to TRBJ1-1; tentatively, D is TRBD1 (5 bases). Germline CDR1 reads SGHVS; CDR2 reads FNYEAQ. Deletions cut 1 base from V and 8 bases from J, with 11 bases between. This CDR3 has 13 residues. The CDR3 sequence: CASSLEGAREAFF. The CDR3 DNA reads as TGTGCCAGCAGCTTAGAAGGGGCGAGGGAAGCTTTCTTT.

J is TRBJ2-3 and V is TRBV2, with D possibly TRBD2 on 6 matching bases. The CDR3 length is 15 residues. The germline V gene encodes CDR1 SNHLY and CDR2 FYNNEI. V lost 5 bases and J 0 bases, leaving 12 bases between the germline ends. As DNA, the CDR3 is TGTGCCAGCAGTTTGAAGCGGGCAAGCACAGATACGCAGTATTTT. Its protein is CASSLKRASTDTQYF.

The V call is TRBV30, the J call TRBJ2-7; TRBD1 is a possible D gene (6 bases). Germline CDR1 reads GTSNPN; CDR2 reads SVGIG (reference sequence). The V end was cut by 1 base, the J end by 7 bases, with 14 bases between. There are 13 residues in the CDR3. The CDR3 loop reads CAWSGGGSGEQYF. In DNA, the CDR3 is TGTGCCTGGAGTGGTGGGGGCTCGGGGGAGCAGTACTTC.

The genes are TRBV3-1 (or the pseudogene TRBV3-2) and TRBJ1-6, with TRBD1 matching 8 bases. The length of the CDR3 is 16 residues. CDR1 and CDR2 from the germline V gene are LGHDT and YNNKEL (reference sequence). Trimming removed 5 bases from V and 7 bases from J; junction bases left unmatched: 10. CDR3 amino acids: CASSFRTGGINSPLHF. The CDR3 DNA follows: TGTGCCAGCAGCTTCCGAACAGGGGGAATAAATTCACCCCTCCACTTT.

This clone has just one count. The chain is built from TRBV27 and TRBJ2-1; D perhaps matches TRBD2 (6 bases). The CDR3 length is 15 residues. V lost 4 bases, J lost 5 bases, and 15 bases lay in between. The V gene's germline CDR1 is MNHEY and CDR2 SMNVEV (reference sequence). The DNA of the CDR3 is TGTGCCAGCAGTTCGCGTCTAGGAGGGCACAATGAGCAGTTCTTC. Translation: CASSSRLGGHNEQFF.

V and J are TRBV6-5 and TRBJ1-1; no clear D. This CDR3 is 12 amino acids long. Germline CDR1 reads MNHEY; CDR2 reads SVGAGI. With 6 bases removed from V and 4 bases from J, the gap between germline ends came to 9 bases. CDR3 sequence (DNA): TGTGCCAGCAGCCCCGGGGTCACTGAAGCTTTCTTT. This sequence encodes CASSPGVTEAFF.

In this sample, this clone turned up a few times. The chain couples TRBV30 to TRBJ1-2; D may be TRBD1 (6 bases). The germline CDR1 and CDR2 sequences are GTSNPN and SVGIG (reference sequence). The CDR3 is 15 amino acids. Trimming stripped 1 base from V and 4 bases from J, with 16 bases between. The CDR3 DNA is TGTGCCTGGAGTGGTGCAGGGGTGAGCGGCTATGGCTACACCTTC. It specifies CAWSGAGVSGYGYTF.

The chain employs TRBV10-3 and TRBJ2-2, with 8 bases that match TRBD1. There are 14 residues in the CDR3. CDR1 is ENHRY, CDR2 SYGVKD, per germline. V lost 11 bases and J lost 6; bases outside the gene matches: 11. Here the CDR3 reads CAGNSDRAAGELFF. Written as DNA, the CDR3 is TGTGCCGGAAACTCGGACAGGGCGGCCGGGGAGCTGTTTTTT.

The gene calls are TRBV28 and TRBJ1-2; possibly TRBD1 for D (6 bases). V lost 8 bases and J 6 bases, leaving 19 bases between the germline ends. Germline lookup yields CDR1 MDHEN and CDR2 SYDVKM. This CDR3 has 14 residues. CDR3 nucleotides: TGTGCCAGCCGTACCGCGGGGGGCTGGGATGGCTACACCTTC. It is translated as CASRTAGGWDGYTF.

This chain links TRBV11-1 with TRBJ1-1; no firm D call. Germline V gives CDR1 SGHAT, CDR2 FQDESV (reference sequence). CDR3 size: 13 residues. The V end was cut by 1 base, the J end by 9 bases, with 12 bases between. CDR3 residues: CASSLVRGFQAFF. The CDR3 DNA is TGTGCCAGCAGCTTAGTACGCGGGTTTCAAGCTTTCTTT. The variable domain in full, with the rest retrieved from reference TRBV11-1 and TRBJ1-1, is EAEVAQSPRYKITEKSQAVAFWCDPISGHATLYWYRQILGQGPELLVQFQDESVVDDSQLPKDRFSAERLKGVDSTLKIQPAELGDSAMYLCASSLVRGFQAFFGQGTRLTVV.

The chain has TRBV9 and TRBJ1-5; 7 nucleotides match TRBD1. Germline values: CDR1 SGDLS, CDR2 YYNGEE. This CDR3 comprises 15 residues. With 4 bases clipped from V and 0 bases from J, the junction kept 4 bases outside the gene matches. The CDR3 DNA reads TGTGCCAGCAGCCCTGGACAGGCTAGCAATCAGCCCCAGCATTTT. Protein sequence: CASSPGQASNQPQHF.

There are a few counts of this clone. In nucleotides, the CDR3 is TGTGCCAGCAGCCCCCAGTTTACAGGGAACACTGAAGCTTTCTTT. This gives the protein CASSPQFTGNTEAFF. The chain employs TRBV3-1 (or the pseudogene TRBV3-2) and TRBJ1-1; D perhaps matches TRBD1 (5 bases). Germline CDR1 LGHDT, CDR2 YNNKEL (reference sequence). With 4 bases removed from V and 1 base from J, the gap between germline ends came to 13 bases. This CDR3 is 15 amino acids long.

This clone was counted once. The J gene is TRBJ2-7, the V gene TRBV5-1; D might be TRBD1 (6 bases). CDR1 and CDR2 (germline): SGHRS, YFSETQ. The CDR3 is made up of 16 amino acids. V gave up 0 bases and J gave up 5 bases, with 18 bases separating them. CDR3 sequence reads: CASSLGGTHGGDEQYF. The CDR3 DNA reads as TGCGCCAGCAGCTTGGGTGGGACACATGGGGGTGACGAGCAGTACTTC.

The chain carries TRBV6-4 and TRBJ2-3, with 9 bases lining up with TRBD1. The CDR3 is 15 residues long. Germline CDR1 and CDR2: MRHNA and SNTAGT. V lost 4 bases and J lost 3; bases outside the gene matches: 5. CDR3 sequence (DNA): TGTGCCAGCAGTGCCGATGGACAGGGGACAGATACGCAGTATTTT. Translated, it gives CASSADGQGTDTQYF.

This clone was seen a single time. This chain links TRBV19 with TRBJ1-6; tentatively, D is TRBD1 (6 bases). The CDR3 consists of 15 residues. The germline V gene encodes CDR1 LNHDA and CDR2 SQIVND (reference sequence). V was clipped by 5 bases and J by 7 bases, with 15 bases between them. The DNA of the CDR3 is TGTGCCAGTAGTGTACCGGGACACGGGAATTCACCCCTCCACTTT. Encoded protein: CASSVPGHGNSPLHF. Filled out from reference TRBV19 and TRBJ1-6, the complete variable domain reads DGGITQSPKYLFRKEGQNVTLSCEQNLNHDAMYWYRQDPGQGLRLIYYSQIVNDFQKGDIAEGYSVSREKKESFPLTVTSAQKNPTAFYLCASSVPGHGNSPLHFGNGTRLTVT.

V usage is TRBV2 and J usage is TRBJ2-3; D is possibly TRBD2 (6 bases). V dropped 8 bases and J dropped 1 base, with 10 bases sitting between them. The CDR3 consists of 13 residues. CDR1 is SNHLY, CDR2 FYNNEI, per germline. The DNA of the CDR3 is TGTGCCAGCGGCGGGGTGGGCACAGATACGCAGTATTTT. This sequence encodes CASGGVGTDTQYF.

The chain has TRBV7-2 and TRBJ1-6, with 9 bases lining up with TRBD1. CDR1 and CDR2 (germline): SGHTA, FQGNSA. J lost 7 bases, V lost 8 bases, and 12 bases had no gene match. The CDR3 extends over 16 amino acids. This chain's CDR3 is CASGALTGGQNSPLHF. Here the CDR3 DNA reads TGTGCCAGCGGAGCCCTGACAGGGGGTCAAAATTCACCCCTCCACTTT.

This clone was seen more than once but under ten times. This rearrangement joins TRBV30 to TRBJ1-1, with a tentative D call TRBD1 (6 bases). Germline CDR1 reads GTSNPN; CDR2 reads SVGIG (reference sequence). With 5 bases removed from V and 3 bases from J, the gap between germline ends came to 19 bases. The CDR3 runs 15 residues. CDR3 sequence: CAWCPLSGVDTEAFF. The CDR3 coding sequence is TGTGCCTGGTGCCCCCTATCAGGGGTGGACACTGAAGCTTTCTTT. The whole variable domain, remainder taken from reference TRBV30 and TRBJ1-1, is SQTIHQWPATLVQPVGSPLSLECTVEGTSNPNLYWYRQAAGRGLQLLFYSVGIGQISSEVPQNLSASRPQDRQFILSSKKLLLSDSGFYLCAWCPLSGVDTEAFFGQGTRLTVV.

This clone appeared a few times. J is TRBJ2-1 and V is TRBV28; no definite D call. V shed 3 bases and J shed 0 bases, with 9 bases lying between them. This CDR3 spans 15 amino acids. Germline V lookup: CDR1 MDHEN, CDR2 SYDVKM. Written as DNA, the CDR3 is TGTGCCAGCAGTTTGAGTCAGGTCTCCTACAATGAGCAGTTCTTC. Translating it yields CASSLSQVSYNEQFF.

J is TRBJ2-4 and V is TRBV30; D possibly corresponds to TRBD1 (6 bases). Deletions cut 3 bases from V and 7 bases from J, with 28 bases between. Germline CDR1 is GTSNPN and CDR2 is SVGIG (reference sequence). The CDR3 sequence is 18 residues long. CDR3 bases: TGTGCCTGGAGCCGAAGCCGCTCGGACAGCCATCAAGGGAACATTCAGTACTTC. Protein sequence: CAWSRSRSDSHQGNIQYF. Complete variable domain (other parts from reference TRBV30 and TRBJ2-4): SQTIHQWPATLVQPVGSPLSLECTVEGTSNPNLYWYRQAAGRGLQLLFYSVGIGQISSEVPQNLSASRPQDRQFILSSKKLLLSDSGFYLCAWSRSRSDSHQGNIQYFGAGTRLSVL.